The text below deals with one T cell receptor beta chain. This clone has more than one count but fewer than ten. The target of this receptor is not known. One base away there is no much larger clone; base qualities are not given. Patient enrollment in ICON started in the first half of 2016, and the final patient was enrolled in late 2018. Fresh tumor and matched uninvolved tissue for in-depth immune analyses, including TCR sequencing, were collected from a subcohort of around 76 patients. DNA for TCR sequencing was isolated from bulk tissue, and no cell sorting was done. These data originate in a study of tumor-infiltrating lymphocytes in localized non-small cell lung cancer (dated by TCRdb to the early 2020s). In terms of the full investigation: Patients whose samples were collected after neoadjuvant chemotherapy, as well as both smokers and never-smokers and several histologies, were included in the cohort. A total of around 50 patients were part of the paired comparison of immunoSEQ T-cell fraction between tumor and uninvolved lung. In total, the ICON cohort was made up of 150 or so surgical patients who had localized non-small cell lung cancer and whose tumors were resected. From each patient came resected tumor tissue plus uninvolved lung tissue from that same patient, and the uninvolved lung tissue was described as non-adjacent to the tumor. Alongside flow cytometry, multiplex immunofluorescence, RNA-seq, exome sequencing and proteomics, TCR sequencing was applied to the same patients as one of several integrated assays.

TCR sequencing with the immunoSEQ assay provided the T-cell fraction in tumor and uninvolved lung tissue. Regarding the original processing steps: In the survival analysis, patients were divided into a high T-cell fraction group (upper tertile) and a low T-cell fraction group (lower two tertiles), and the two groups were compared using a log-rank test. Paired tumor versus uninvolved lung differences in T-cell fraction were tested with a signed-rank test. TCRdb stores this immuneACCESS table with in-frame sequences only. Part of the clones is absent; in the studies checked, under half of the shortfall reflects unresolved V genes, and no reason is known for the rest. That table supplies the V and J calls and clone size; D and trimming were determined from the DNA. In all, the sample holds about 14,000 clones, and about 63% of those were seen once. The top ten constitute 9% to 9.5% of the sample. Inclusive of the bounding cysteine and phenylalanine, the CDR3 is 13 residues long. Just the 39-base CDR3 DNA is kept, in frame starting at base 1. As encoded in the germline V gene, CDR1 is SQVTM while CDR2 is ANQGSEA. V gives up 0 bases and J gives up 7 bases, and the segment between their germline ends measures 12 bases.

General conclusions and limits of the study: Tumor T-cell fraction from TCR sequencing was not associated with recurrence-free survival (p = 0.61). Consistent with immunofluorescence CD3 counts, TCRbeta sequencing supported greater T cell infiltration in tumors than in uninvolved lung tissue. Because assay coverage varied across patients depending on available tissue quantity, TCR sequencing was performed for only a subset of the cohort. Because different assays used different pieces of the same tissue, intratumor heterogeneity could not be separated from technical variation. TCR-derived T-cell fraction did not differ between the flow cytometry-defined immunotypes IM1 (good prognosis) and IM2 (poor prognosis).

What was sequenced was lung tumor tissue. The V gene is TRBV29-1 and the J gene is TRBJ1-1, with no reliable assignment of the D segment. This receptor was identified in a human donor with non-small cell lung cancer. This receptor carries the CDR3 CSVEDSPVVEAFF. The DNA sequence follows: TGCAGCGTTGAAGATTCGCCAGTGGTTGAAGCTTTCTTT.